What follows describes a single T cell receptor beta chain. What it recognizes is unknown. These data come from a study of cytomegalovirus exposure and HLA in healthy donors. The study, taken as a whole, reports: In a later analysis, donors in an Asian-associated ancestry cluster reportedly had fewer N-insertions in productive TCRs than the cohort mean. A link between a missense DCLRE1C variant and TCR beta V- and J-gene trimming emerged from a later analysis. For presence/absence analyses, sequencing depth was assumed to be roughly uniform across donors. Cytomegalovirus-associated status was assigned to fewer than 200 TCR beta chains.

Trimming took off 5 bases at V and 3 bases at J, with 13 bases between the two ends. CDR1 and CDR2 (germline): SGHAT, FQDESV (reference sequence). The CDR3 length is 14 residues. Use of 60 Vbeta and 13 Jbeta primers characterized the PCR. Profiled with immunoSEQ multiplex PCR; TCRdb holds only in-frame clones, not every one. The sample holds approximately 120,000 clones; around 80% are singletons and the top ten take less than 2.5%. The sequence was obtained from a man in his fifties in good health and CMV-seronegative. The sequencing input was PBMCs. V and J are TRBV11-1 and TRBJ2-5; D may be TRBD1 (6 bases). The CDR3 here is CASSPPQGKETQYF. CDR3 nucleotide sequence: TGTGCCAGCAGCCCTCCACAGGGCAAAGAGACCCAGTACTTC.